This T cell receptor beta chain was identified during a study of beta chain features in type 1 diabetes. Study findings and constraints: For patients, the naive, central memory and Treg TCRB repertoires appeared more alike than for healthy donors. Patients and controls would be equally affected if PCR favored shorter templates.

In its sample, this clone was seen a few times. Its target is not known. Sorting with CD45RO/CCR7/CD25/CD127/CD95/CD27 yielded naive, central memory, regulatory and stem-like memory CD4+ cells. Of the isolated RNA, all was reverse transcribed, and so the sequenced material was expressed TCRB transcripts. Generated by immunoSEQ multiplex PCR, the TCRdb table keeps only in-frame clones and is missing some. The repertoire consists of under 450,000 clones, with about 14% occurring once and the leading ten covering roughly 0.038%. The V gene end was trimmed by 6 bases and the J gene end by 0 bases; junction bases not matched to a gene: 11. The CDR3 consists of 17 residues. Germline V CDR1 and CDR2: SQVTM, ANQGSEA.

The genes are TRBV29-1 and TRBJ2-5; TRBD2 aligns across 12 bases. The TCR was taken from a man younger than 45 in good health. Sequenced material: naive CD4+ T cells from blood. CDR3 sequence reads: CSVVFLAGGLDQETQYF. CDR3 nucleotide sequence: TGCAGCGTCGTCTTTCTAGCGGGGGGGCTGGACCAAGAGACCCAGTACTTC. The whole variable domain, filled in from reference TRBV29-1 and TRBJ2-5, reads SAVISQKPSRDICQRGTSLTIQCQVDSQVTMMFWYRQQPGQSLTLIATANQGSEATYESGFVIDKFPISRPNLTFSTLTVSNMSPEDSSIYLCSVVFLAGGLDQETQYFGPGTRLLVL.